Listed below are T cell receptor beta chains from one sample, sequenced in a study of radiotherapy plus CTLA-4 blockade in lung cancer. The protocol was immunoSEQ multiplex PCR, while the TCRdb copy is restricted to in-frame clones and leaves out a portion. The data contain tens of thousands of clones, about 83% of them seen just once; the ten biggest clones take up around 0.79%. The sequencing here drew on peripheral blood, taken from a patient treated with radiotherapy plus ipilimumab. All receptors come from a human donor with non-small cell lung cancer who had stable disease on radiotherapy plus ipilimumab. The CDR3 runs from the conserved cysteine through the conserved F or W. Fields, in order: V gene, CDR3 length, J gene, D gene, clone size, CDR3 DNA, CDR3 protein. D genes are given only for firm matches. Clone size is stated in some rows and not others, as once, few, many or a class when expanded.

TRBV28	13	TRBJ2-7	-	-	TGTGCCAGCAGTTTATCAGGCAGGCAGGTGAAAAACTTC	CASSLSGRQVKNF
TRBV7-9	14	TRBJ2-2	-	-	TGTGCCAGCAGCTCCGGGACGTCCACCGGGGAGCTGTTTTTT	CASSSGTSTGELFF
TRBV7-2	14	TRBJ1-5	-	-	TGTGCCAGCAGCGTCGGTTGGGGGTCGGAGCCCCAGCATTTT	CASSVGWGSEPQHF
TRBV2	14	TRBJ2-4	TRBD1	once	TGTGCCAGCAGTGACAGGGGGAGAGTAAACATTCAGTACTTC	CASSDRGRVNIQYF
TRBV19	15	TRBJ2-7	TRBD1	-	TGTGCCAGTAGTATAGACCGGACAGGGTCCTACGAGCAGTACTTC	CASSIDRTGSYEQYF
TRBV25-1	14	TRBJ1-1	TRBD1	-	TGTGCCAGCAGTGAAGTGGGTTTTAGGGGGCGGGCTTTCTTT	CASSEVGFRGRAFF
TRBV29-1	16	TRBJ2-1	TRBD2	-	TGCAGCGTTTGGGGCGAACTAGCGGGGGGGCTGGATGAGCAGTTCTTC	CSVWGELAGGLDEQFF
TRBV29-1	11	TRBJ2-3	-	-	TGCAGCGTAGCCGGGACAGATACGCAGTATTTT	CSVAGTDTQYF
TRBV7-7	14	TRBJ2-5	TRBD1	few	TGTGCCAGCAGCCAACAGGGGTTGAGGGAGACCCAGTACTTC	CASSQQGLRETQYF
TRBV10-3	13	TRBJ2-7	-	-	TGTGCCATCAGTGTGGGCGGAAGGCTCGAGCAGTACTTC	CAISVGGRLEQYF
TRBV28	15	TRBJ1-5	TRBD1	-	TGTGCCAGCAGGATCAATAACAGGGGAACGCAGCCCCAGCATTTT	CASRINNRGTQPQHF
TRBV28	14	TRBJ1-1	-	once	TGTGCCAGCAGTTTGGGCAGGGTCTACACTGAAGCTTTCTTT	CASSLGRVYTEAFF
TRBV5-1	16	TRBJ2-2	-	once	TGCGCCAGCAGCTTATTGGGGGGCCCATCCACCGGGGAGCTGTTTTTT	CASSLLGGPSTGELFF
TRBV14	13	TRBJ1-1	-	once	TGTGCCAGCGGTATAGGAGGTAACACTGAAGCTTTCTTT	CASGIGGNTEAFF
TRBV6-5	14	TRBJ1-1	-	once	TGTGCCAGCAAACAAGGGATCGCAAAAACTGAAGCTTTCTTT	CASKQGIAKTEAFF
TRBV2	15	TRBJ2-2	TRBD1	-	TGTGCCAGCAGTCCGGGACAGGGGCGGGCGAGGGAGCTGTTTTTT	CASSPGQGRARELFF
TRBV5-1	14	TRBJ2-7	-	-	TGCGCCAGCAGCTTGAAGACACCAGGAGCCGAGCAGTACTTC	CASSLKTPGAEQYF
TRBV6-1	15	TRBJ1-2	-	-	TGTGCCAGCAGTGAATTAGACAGCCAGCGGGATTGCTACACCTTC	CASSELDSQRDCYTF
TRBV28	15	TRBJ2-7	TRBD2	-	TGTGCCAGCAGTTTCGTACTAGCGGTGTCCTACGAGCAGTACTTC	CASSFVLAVSYEQYF
TRBV13	15	TRBJ2-2	-	-	TGTGCCAGCAGCTTGGGAACCTCGAACACCGGGGAGCTGTTTTTT	CASSLGTSNTGELFF
TRBV2	15	TRBJ2-1	TRBD2	-	TGTGCCAGCAGGCCCTCTAGCGGTTCCTACAATGAGCAGTTCTTC	CASRPSSGSYNEQFF
TRBV6-1	13	TRBJ1-1	-	-	TGTGCCAGCAGTGACAGGAGGAACACTGAAGCTTTCTTT	CASSDRRNTEAFF
TRBV29-1	16	TRBJ2-2	-	-	TGCAGCGTTGGGTGGGATTCCCTACTGGGTACCGGGGAGCTGTTTTTT	CSVGWDSLLGTGELFF
TRBV18	14	TRBJ2-7	TRBD1	few	TGTGCCAGCTCAACGCCGACAGGGCCCCACGAGCAGTACTTC	CASSTPTGPHEQYF
TRBV19	15	TRBJ1-5	-	-	TGTGCCAGTAAGAAGACAAGGTCCAGGAATCAGCCCCAGCATTTT	CASKKTRSRNQPQHF
TRBV28	17	TRBJ2-1	TRBD2	-	TGTGCCAGCAGTTTCTTGGAGGCTAGCGGGAGGTACAATGAGCAGTTCTTC	CASSFLEASGRYNEQFF
TRBV5-4	15	TRBJ2-7	TRBD2	-	TGTGCCAGCAGCCCGGGTGGCGGGGGATCCTACGAGCAGTACTTC	CASSPGGGGSYEQYF
TRBV7-2	13	TRBJ1-1	TRBD1	few	TGTGCCAGCAGCCTTCCAGGGGGCACTGAAGCTTTCTTT	CASSLPGGTEAFF
TRBV14	16	TRBJ1-4	-	-	TGTGCCAGCAGCCAAGCGCCCTGGGGGGTTAATGAAAAACTGTTTTTT	CASSQAPWGVNEKLFF
TRBV28	15	TRBJ1-4	TRBD1	few	TGTGCCAGCAGCTACCAACAGGGGGGGGCTGAAAAACTGTTTTTT	CASSYQQGGAEKLFF
TRBV6-6	14	TRBJ2-7	-	-	TGTGCCAGCAGTTACTCCCCGGGACTCTACGAGCAGTACTTC	CASSYSPGLYEQYF
TRBV2	13	TRBJ1-1	-	-	TGTGCCAGCAGTGAACTGGGGAGCACTGAAGCTTTCTTT	CASSELGSTEAFF
TRBV5-1	13	TRBJ1-1	-	once	TGCGCCAGCAGTCTAACAACGAACACTGAAGCTTTCTTT	CASSLTTNTEAFF
TRBV6-5	12	TRBJ1-2	-	-	TGTGCCAGCAGCGGAAGGGATGGTGGCTACACCTTC	CASSGRDGGYTF
TRBV5-1	13	TRBJ2-1	-	-	TGCGCCAGCAGCATAGCGCGGTACAATGAGCAGTTCTTC	CASSIARYNEQFF
TRBV7-3	16	TRBJ2-3	TRBD2	-	TGTGCCAGCAGCCCAGGACTAGCGGGCAGCACAGATACGCAGTATTTT	CASSPGLAGSTDTQYF
TRBV7-8	14	TRBJ1-2	TRBD1	-	TGTGCCAGCAGCCCAGGACAGGGGGCGGCGGGCTACACCTTC	CASSPGQGAAGYTF
TRBV7-3	13	TRBJ2-7	TRBD2	-	TGTGCCAGCGGGGCGGGGGTAACCTACGAGCAGTACTTC	CASGAGVTYEQYF
TRBV19	14	TRBJ2-3	-	-	TGTGCCAGTAGTAACGGACTTAGCACAGATACGCAGTATTTT	CASSNGLSTDTQYF
TRBV30	12	TRBJ1-3	-	-	TGTGCCTGGAAAGGGATTGGAAACACCATATATTTT	CAWKGIGNTIYF
TRBV28	17	TRBJ2-5	TRBD2	-	TGTGCCAGCAGCTCTGCCCTCTCCGGGACTAGTGTGGAGACCCAGTACTTC	CASSSALSGTSVETQYF
TRBV11-2	16	TRBJ1-6	-	-	TGTGCCAGCAGCTGGGTAAAAGGACGGACAAATTCACCCCTCCACTTT	CASSWVKGRTNSPLHF
TRBV5-1	14	TRBJ1-5	-	-	TGCGCCAGCAGTCCTGGACAAGCCAATCAGCCCCAGCATTTT	CASSPGQANQPQHF
TRBV7-3	13	TRBJ1-2	-	-	TGTGCCAGCAGCTCGACAAAGAGGGGTGGCTACACCTTC	CASSSTKRGGYTF
TRBV5-1	14	TRBJ1-1	TRBD1	-	TGCGCCAGCAGCTTGGTAGGGGGCTCGAATGAAGCTTTCTTT	CASSLVGGSNEAFF
TRBV7-6	17	TRBJ2-2	TRBD2	-	TGTGCCAGCAGCTTAGGGGCTAGCGGGAGACTGGTCGGGGAGCTGTTTTTT	CASSLGASGRLVGELFF